The clone carrying this T cell receptor (beta chain) was picked up a small number of times. Its antigen remains unknown. The sample originates from a study of identical twins. Study-wide points: Excess low generation probability was seen in twin-shared out-of-frame alpha sequences. In monozygotic twins, models underestimated the sharing of out-of-frame TCR alpha.

The CDR3 sequence is 15 residues long. Trimming left V 7 bases short and J 4 bases short, with 16 bases between. Germline loops: CDR1 SNHLY, CDR2 FYNNEI. TCRdb ran MiXCR on the 5' RACE reads and lists one entry per CDR3 protein. Here the sample spans about 530,000 distinct CDR3 sequences, 13% to 15% being singletons. These data also featured in a second study, about yellow fever vaccine responses in identical twins.

The V and J genes are TRBV2 and TRBJ2-2; a weak D match, TRBD2 (5 bases). Sequencing input: CD4+ T cells sorted from blood. The clonotype was recovered from a woman aged 18-29 years in good health. The CDR3 sequence is CASTLGLASTGELFF. In DNA form, the CDR3 reads TGTGCCAGCACCCTAGGGCTAGCTAGCACCGGGGAGCTGTTTTTT.